The sequence of this TCR beta chain was determined in a study of CD8+ T cells in alopecia areata. Study background: At a dose of 5 to 10 mg twice daily, oral tofacitinib was given to treated patients.

Overall study results and limits: Scalp lesions, especially in alopecia totalis/universalis, had higher clonality than normal scalp. Mice showed TCR sharing more clearly than patients did, possibly owing to HLA.

Of note for this clone: The antigen is not known.

cDNA reverse transcribed from extracted RNA served as the sequencing template. Clones were read by immunoSEQ multiplex PCR, and TCRdb kept only the in-frame ones, dropping some. This table holds some 170,000 clones, 63% found once. Sampling of alopecia areata patients yielded lesional scalp punch biopsies as well as peripheral blood. Germline CDR1 is SGDLS and CDR2 is YYNGEE. Trimming stripped 4 bases from V and 0 bases from J, with 14 bases between. The CDR3 has 15 amino acids. This material consisted of CD4+ T cells sorted from blood, taken at week 0. The TCR sequence derives from a human donor with alopecia areata. The chain combines TRBV9 with TRBJ2-7; TRBD1 might be the D (6 bases). Here the CDR3 reads CASSPLGQNSYEQYF. The CDR3 region has the DNA TGTGCCAGCAGCCCACTTGGACAGAACTCCTACGAGCAGTACTTC.